This T cell receptor beta chain was sequenced for a study of beta chain features in type 1 diabetes. As for the study in general: In age, gender and cell yields, patients were similar to healthy donors.

Findings and caveats of the study: A greater similarity of naive, central memory and Treg TCRB repertoires was seen among patients than among healthy donors.

A single heparinised draw of approximately 100 mL on average was taken per donor. A word on this clone: Its target is unknown.

cDNA synthesis used the whole RNA isolate, giving expressed TCRB sequences. The protocol was immunoSEQ multiplex PCR, while the TCRdb copy is restricted to in-frame clones and leaves out a portion. The sample shows 250,000 or so clones, 25% to 35% of them seen only once. This clonotype was sampled from a man aged 25-45 years in good health. Material: central memory CD4+ T cells from blood.

This chain's CDR3 is CATSTTDRGQGETQYF. The DNA of the CDR3 is TGTGCCACCAGCACGACCGACAGGGGCCAAGGGGAGACCCAGTACTTC. J is TRBJ2-5 and V is TRBV15; 8 bases fit TRBD1. This CDR3 has 16 residues. J was trimmed by 5 bases and V by 4 bases; bases with no gene match: 12. Germline V gene sequence: CDR1 LNHNV, CDR2 YYDKDF (reference sequence).